Below are 18 T cell receptor beta chains sequenced from a single sample in a study of shared clonotypes between healthy human individuals (TCRdb year 2020). CD8 naive samples were CD45RO-negative cells positively selected for CCR7, giving a CD45RA+CCR7+ population that excluded TemRA cells. Receptor amplification or capture employed the immunoSEQ multiplex PCR assay. TCRdb holds this immuneACCESS table with in-frame rearrangements only. Some clones are missing; in checked studies, unresolved V genes explain under half, and the rest has no known cause. The sample data list 450,000 to 700,000 clones, and roughly 96% of these were observed just once. The ten largest clones add up to around 0.097% of the sample. Sequencing was performed on naive CD8+ T cells sorted from blood. The cell subset or site label, read with the paper, signifies: CD45RA+CCR7+. Receptor source: a woman in her 30s in good health.

The V gene is TRBV28, the J gene TRBJ2-1; TRBD1 agrees at 7 bases. This CDR3 region has 16 residues. Losses at the gene ends were 5 bases for V and 3 bases for J; bases not matched to a gene: 10. Germline V gene lookup returns CDR1 MDHEN and CDR2 SYDVKM. The CDR3 loop is CASSDTGTDYYNEQFF. The CDR3, as DNA: TGTGCCAGCAGTGATACCGGGACAGACTACTACAATGAGCAGTTCTTC.

This clone was seen just once. V is TRBV5-1 and J is TRBJ1-1, with D uncertain. Trimming removed 4 bases at V and 5 bases at J, with 9 bases between. This CDR3 is built from 12 residues. Germline V CDR1 and CDR2: SGHRS, YFSETQ. The CDR3 loop reads CASSDKGTEAFF. CDR3 sequence (DNA): TGCGCCAGCAGCGATAAAGGGACTGAAGCTTTCTTT.

This chain connects TRBV27 to TRBJ2-2, with TRBD1 identical over 8 bases. The ends lost 0 bases at V and 10 bases at J; junction bases unmatched: 7. Germline values: CDR1 MNHEY, CDR2 SMNVEV (reference sequence). This CDR3 contains 15 residues. The CDR3 reads CASSLSQGASVELFF. CDR3 DNA sequence: TGTGCCAGCAGTTTATCGCAGGGGGCGTCGGTGGAGCTGTTTTTT.

This clone has just one count. CDR3 in amino acids: CASSPRTGGEQYF. Written as DNA, the CDR3 is TGTGCCAGCAGTCCCCGGACAGGTGGCGAGCAGTACTTC. This chain uses TRBV28 with TRBJ2-7; 7 bases match TRBD1. Germline lookup yields CDR1 MDHEN and CDR2 SYDVKM. The trim removed 5 bases at V and 6 bases at J, leaving 7 bases unmatched. The CDR3 length is 13 residues.

This clone was seen just once. The rearrangement uses TRBV30 and TRBJ1-5, with D hard to call. Trimming cost V 0 bases and J 1 base, with 4 bases left between them. Per the germline V gene, CDR1 is GTSNPN and CDR2 is SVGIG (reference sequence). CDR3 length: 13 residues. The CDR3 sequence is CAWSVWSNQPQHF. DNA for the CDR3: TGTGCCTGGAGTGTCTGGAGCAATCAGCCCCAGCATTTT.

The chain employs TRBV27 and TRBJ2-1, with 11 bases matching TRBD2. The CDR3 has 16 residues. Losses at the gene ends were 3 bases for V and 7 bases for J; bases not matched to a gene: 8. Per the germline V gene, CDR1 is MNHEY and CDR2 is SMNVEV (reference sequence). The CDR3 reads CASSFVLAGGWNEQFF. DNA of the CDR3: TGTGCCAGCAGTTTTGTCTTAGCGGGAGGGTGGAATGAGCAGTTCTTC.

This chain connects TRBV2 to TRBJ2-7; 9 bases map to TRBD1. After removal of 4 bases from V and 2 bases from J, the junction contained 6 bases not matched to a gene. CDR1 and CDR2 from the germline V gene are SNHLY and FYNNEI. This CDR3 is 15 amino acids long. CDR3 amino acids: CASSGTGGFAYEQYF. The CDR3, as DNA: TGTGCCAGCAGTGGTACAGGGGGCTTCGCCTACGAGCAGTACTTC.

The V and J genes are TRBV7-9 and TRBJ1-5; D is ambiguous. Trimming removed 1 base from V and 6 bases from J, with 13 bases in between. There are 15 residues in the CDR3. Germline CDR1 reads SEHNR; CDR2 reads FQNEAQ (reference sequence). CDR3 sequence (DNA): TGTGCCAGCAGCTTAGATAGGGAAGAGTTTCAGCCCCAGCATTTT. Amino acids: CASSLDREEFQPQHF.

The chain combines TRBV6-1 with TRBJ2-7; 9 bases align to TRBD1. V lost 0 bases, J lost 6 bases, and 15 bases stayed unmatched. Germline V lookup: CDR1 MNHNS, CDR2 SASEGT. This CDR3 spans 18 amino acids. CDR3 in amino acids: CASSEALLPGTGFSEQYF. CDR3 nucleotides: TGTGCCAGCAGTGAAGCGCTTCTTCCCGGGACAGGGTTCTCCGAGCAGTACTTC.

This clone was seen a handful of times. The chain employs TRBV27 and TRBJ1-4; no clear D. The CDR3 covers 12 residues. CDR1 is MNHEY and CDR2 is SMNVEV in the germline V gene (reference sequence). V lost 5 bases and J 4 bases, leaving 5 bases between the germline ends. In DNA form, the CDR3 reads TGTGCCAGCAGTCCGGGTAATGAAAAACTGTTTTTT. As protein: CASSPGNEKLFF.

The V gene is TRBV7-6, the J gene TRBJ1-5, with D maybe TRBD1 (5 bases). Trimming cost V 5 bases and J 7 bases, with 24 bases left between them. CDR1 SGHVS and CDR2 FNYEAQ come from the germline V gene. The length of the CDR3 is 17 residues. The CDR3 DNA reads as TGTGCCAGCAGCCCTGATAGTCAGGGACTCGGGGGACAGCCCCAGCATTTT. Encoded protein: CASSPDSQGLGGQPQHF.

V is TRBV5-1 and J is TRBJ2-2; 7 nucleotides align to TRBD1. The length of the CDR3 is 15 residues. From germline, CDR1 is SGHRS and CDR2 YFSETQ. V trimming: 2 bases; J trimming: 10 bases; junction bases outside the gene matches: 11. CDR3: CASSLVEGTVVELFF. In nucleotides, the CDR3 is TGCGCCAGCAGCTTAGTGGAAGGGACAGTCGTGGAGCTGTTTTTT.

This chain uses TRBV7-2 with TRBJ2-1; 11 positions agree with TRBD2. The CDR3 is made up of 17 amino acids. V shed 5 bases and J 0 bases; nucleotides not matched to a gene: 6. Germline V CDR1 and CDR2: SGHTA, FQGNSA. The CDR3 loop reads CASSSGLAGDSYNEQFF. CDR3 nucleotide sequence: TGTGCCAGCAGCAGTGGACTAGCGGGTGACTCCTACAATGAGCAGTTCTTC.

DNA of the CDR3: TGTGCCAGCAGCAAAGGGTTACTCAATGAGCAGTTCTTC. This translates into CASSKGLLNEQFF. The chain combines TRBV21-1 with TRBJ2-1; TRBD2, the table's D call, lacks a check against the DNA. TRBV21-1 is marked as a pseudogene. This CDR3 has 13 residues.

The chain couples TRBV9 to TRBJ1-2, with TRBD1 as a possible D gene (5 bases). Per the germline V gene, CDR1 is SGDLS and CDR2 is YYNGEE. The CDR3 spans 12 residues. V gave up 3 bases and J gave up 5 bases, with 8 bases separating them. CDR3 nucleotides: TGTGCCAGCAGCGCCGGGGGGTATGGCTACACCTTC. This codes for CASSAGGYGYTF.

Turning to this clone: Other DNA sequences in this sample translate to the same CDR3. This rearrangement joins TRBV27 to TRBJ2-5; D is tentatively TRBD1 or TRBD2 (5 bases each). The germline V gene encodes CDR1 MNHEY and CDR2 SMNVEV (reference sequence). V was shortened by 0 bases and J by 3 bases, with 5 bases between the two germline ends. The CDR3 has 13 amino acids. The CDR3, as DNA: TGTGCCAGCAGTTTATCGGGGGAAGAGACCCAGTACTTC. Translated: CASSLSGEETQYF.

There are a few counts of this clone. V is TRBV5-4 and J is TRBJ1-2; D is ambiguous. The CDR3 loop spans 11 amino acids. V was clipped by 4 bases and J by 8 bases, with 9 bases between them. Germline V gene lookup returns CDR1 SGHNT and CDR2 YYREEE (reference sequence). CDR3 sequence (DNA): TGTGCCAGCAGCAAAGACGGCGGCTACACCTTC. Residues: CASSKDGGYTF.

The rearrangement joins TRBV2 to TRBJ1-1; D is unresolved. CDR3 length: 15 residues. The germline CDR1 and CDR2 sequences are SNHLY and FYNNEI. The V gene lost 4 bases and the J gene lost 0 bases, with 12 bases spanning the gap. CDR3 bases: TGTGCCAGCAGTGCCCTAGGAGGGATGAACACTGAAGCTTTCTTT. As protein: CASSALGGMNTEAFF.